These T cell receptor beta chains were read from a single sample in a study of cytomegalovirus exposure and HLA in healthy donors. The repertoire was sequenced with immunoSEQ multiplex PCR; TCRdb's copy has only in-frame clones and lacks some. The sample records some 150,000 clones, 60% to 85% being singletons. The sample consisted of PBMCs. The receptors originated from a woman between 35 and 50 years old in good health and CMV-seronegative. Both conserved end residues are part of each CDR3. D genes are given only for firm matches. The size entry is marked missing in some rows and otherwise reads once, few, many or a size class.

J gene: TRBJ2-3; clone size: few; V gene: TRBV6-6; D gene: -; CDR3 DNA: TGTGCCAGCAGTTACGCGGATACGCAGTATTTT; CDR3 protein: CASSYADTQYF
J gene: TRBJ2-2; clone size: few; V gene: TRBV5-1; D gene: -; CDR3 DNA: TGCGCCAGCAGGGGACTTAGCACCGGGGAGCTGTTTTTT; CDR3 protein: CASRGLSTGELFF
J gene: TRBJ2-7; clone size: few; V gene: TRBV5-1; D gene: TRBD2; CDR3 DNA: TGCGCCAGCAGCTCGCAAGGGACTAGCGGGAGAGAGCAGTACTTC; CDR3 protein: CASSSQGTSGREQYF
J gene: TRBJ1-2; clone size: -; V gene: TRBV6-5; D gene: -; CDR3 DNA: TGTGCCAGCAGTTACAACACCCCTAACTATGGCTACACCTTC; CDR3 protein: CASSYNTPNYGYTF
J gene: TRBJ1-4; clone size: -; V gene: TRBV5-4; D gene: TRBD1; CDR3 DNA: TGTGCCAGCAGCTTGGGCCCAGACAGGGTTCTTAATGAAAAACTGTTTTTT; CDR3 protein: CASSLGPDRVLNEKLFF
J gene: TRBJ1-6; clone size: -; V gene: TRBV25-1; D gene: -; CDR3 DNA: TGTGCCAGCAGTGATCCCGTGGGGGGGGGACATTCACCCCTCCACTTT; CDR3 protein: CASSDPVGGGHSPLHF
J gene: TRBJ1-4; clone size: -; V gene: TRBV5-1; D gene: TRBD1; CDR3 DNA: TGCGCCAGCAGCCTTGGGCCGGACAGGGGAGGTGAAAAACTGTTTTTT; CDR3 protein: CASSLGPDRGGEKLFF
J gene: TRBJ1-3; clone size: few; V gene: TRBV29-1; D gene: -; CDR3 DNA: TGCAGCGGAAAGACACCCGGAAACACCATATATTTT; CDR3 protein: CSGKTPGNTIYF
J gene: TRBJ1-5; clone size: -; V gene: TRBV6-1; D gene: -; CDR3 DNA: TGTGCCAGCAGTGAAGCACGCGTTTCAGGGCAGCCCCAGCATTTT; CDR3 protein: CASSEARVSGQPQHF
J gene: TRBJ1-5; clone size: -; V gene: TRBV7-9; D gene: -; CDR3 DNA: TGTGCCAGCAGCTCAAGGGAGGAGAAGAATAGCAATCAGCCCCAGCATTTT; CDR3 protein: CASSSREEKNSNQPQHF
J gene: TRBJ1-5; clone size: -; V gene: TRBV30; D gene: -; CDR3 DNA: TGTGCGGGGGGGGCAACACTTAATAGCAATCAGCCCCAGCATTTT; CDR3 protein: CAGGATLNSNQPQHF
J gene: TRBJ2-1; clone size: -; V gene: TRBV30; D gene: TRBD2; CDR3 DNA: TGTGCCTGGAGTACCGGGACTACCATTAAGCAGTTCTTC; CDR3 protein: CAWSTGTTIKQFF
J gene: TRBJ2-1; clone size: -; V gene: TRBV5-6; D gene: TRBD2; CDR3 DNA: TGTGCCAGCAGCTTGGTAGGCCTAGCGGGGAATGAGCAGTTCTTC; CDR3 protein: CASSLVGLAGNEQFF
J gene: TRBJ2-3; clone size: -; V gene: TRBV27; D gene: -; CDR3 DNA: TGTGCCAGCAGTCATGCCCAGGGTCAGGATACGCAGTATTTT; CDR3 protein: CASSHAQGQDTQYF
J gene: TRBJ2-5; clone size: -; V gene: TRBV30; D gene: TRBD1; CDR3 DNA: TGTGCCTGGAGTCGACAGGGCGGAGAGACCCAGTACTTC; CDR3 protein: CAWSRQGGETQYF
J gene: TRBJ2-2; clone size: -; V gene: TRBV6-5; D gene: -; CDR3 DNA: TGTGCCAGCAGTTACTCTCTCCCGAGGCTCTCCGGGGAGCTGTTTTTT; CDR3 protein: CASSYSLPRLSGELFF
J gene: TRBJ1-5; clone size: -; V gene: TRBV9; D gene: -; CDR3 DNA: TGTGCCAGCAGCGTAGCTCCGGATCAGCCCCAGCATTTT; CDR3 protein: CASSVAPDQPQHF
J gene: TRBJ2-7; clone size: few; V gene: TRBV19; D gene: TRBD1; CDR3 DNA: TGTGCCAGTAGTATGATGGACAGGGGCTCCTACGAGCAGTACTTC; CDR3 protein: CASSMMDRGSYEQYF
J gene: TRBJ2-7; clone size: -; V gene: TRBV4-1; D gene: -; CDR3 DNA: TGCGCCAGCAGCCAGAACAGGGATTCCCCCTACGAGCAGTACTTC; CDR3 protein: CASSQNRDSPYEQYF
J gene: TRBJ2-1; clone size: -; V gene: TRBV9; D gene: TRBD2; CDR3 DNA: TGTGCCAGCGGATTCGGCGGGAGTTCTTTCAATGAGCAGTTCTTC; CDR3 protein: CASGFGGSSFNEQFF
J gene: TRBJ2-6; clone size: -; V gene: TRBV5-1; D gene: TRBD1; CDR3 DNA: TGCGCCAGCAGCCCTCAGGGGGCGCCGGGCGGGGCCAACGTCCTGACTTTC; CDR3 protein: CASSPQGAPGGANVLTF
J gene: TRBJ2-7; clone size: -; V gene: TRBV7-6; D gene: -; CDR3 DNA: TGTGCCAGCAGCTTAGATCCCTACGAGCAGTACTTC; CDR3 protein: CASSLDPYEQYF
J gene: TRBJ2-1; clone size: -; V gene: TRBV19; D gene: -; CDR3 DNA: TGTGCCAGTAGTGTCCTCGCGACTAGTGATGAGCAGTTCTTC; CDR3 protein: CASSVLATSDEQFF
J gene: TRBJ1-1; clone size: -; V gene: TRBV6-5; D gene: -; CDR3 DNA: TGTGCCAGCAGTTACGATCGGGGGAACACTGAAGCTTTCTTT; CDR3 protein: CASSYDRGNTEAFF
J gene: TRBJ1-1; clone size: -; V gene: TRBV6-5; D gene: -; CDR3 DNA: TGTGCCAGCAGTTACTCGGCAGCGAGGACTGAAGCTTTCTTT; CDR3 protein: CASSYSAARTEAFF
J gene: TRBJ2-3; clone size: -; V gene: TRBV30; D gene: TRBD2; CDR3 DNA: TGTGCCTGGAACCTGGGACTAGCTGCAGATACGCAGTATTTT; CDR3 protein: CAWNLGLAADTQYF
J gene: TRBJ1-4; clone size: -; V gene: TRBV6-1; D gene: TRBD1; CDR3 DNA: TGTGCCAGCAGTGAACAGGGGACAGGGTATAATCTGTTTTTT; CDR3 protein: CASSEQGTGYNLFF
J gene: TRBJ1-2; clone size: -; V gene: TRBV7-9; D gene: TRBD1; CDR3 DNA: TGTGCCAGCAGCTCATCGGGACAGACCTTAGGCTACACCTTC; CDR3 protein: CASSSSGQTLGYTF
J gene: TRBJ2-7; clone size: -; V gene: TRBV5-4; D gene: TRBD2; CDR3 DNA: TGTGCCAGCAGCTTGGAGGCGGGGAGGGCCTACGAGCAGTACTTC; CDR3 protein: CASSLEAGRAYEQYF
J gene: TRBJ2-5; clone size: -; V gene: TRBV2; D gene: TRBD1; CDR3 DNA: TGTGCCAGCAGTTCCGGGACAGAAGAGACCCAGTACTTC; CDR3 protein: CASSSGTEETQYF
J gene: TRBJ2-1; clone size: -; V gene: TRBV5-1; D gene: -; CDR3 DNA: TGCGCCAGCAGCTCGGGCTGGGGGGAACCAAATGAGCAGTTCTTC; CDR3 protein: CASSSGWGEPNEQFF
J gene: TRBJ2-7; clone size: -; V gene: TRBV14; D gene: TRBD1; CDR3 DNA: TGTGCCAGCAGCCGGGACAGGGGTGACGAGCAGTACTTC; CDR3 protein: CASSRDRGDEQYF
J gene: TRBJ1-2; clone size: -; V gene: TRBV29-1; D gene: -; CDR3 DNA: TGCAGCGTCGCTGGACTGGCAGCTAACTATGGCTACACCTTC; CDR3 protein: CSVAGLAANYGYTF
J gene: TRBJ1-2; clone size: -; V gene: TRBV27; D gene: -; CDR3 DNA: TGTGCCAGCAGTTCACTTGGAGGGAGCACTGGCTACACCTTC; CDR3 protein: CASSSLGGSTGYTF
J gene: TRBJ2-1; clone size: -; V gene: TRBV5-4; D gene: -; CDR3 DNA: TGTGCCAGCAGCCCGTATATGAGCTCCTACAATGAGCAGTTCTTC; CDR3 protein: CASSPYMSSYNEQFF
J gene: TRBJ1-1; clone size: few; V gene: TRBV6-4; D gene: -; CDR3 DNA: TGTGCCAGCAGTGACTCAGATAGGGGGAACACTGAAGCTTTCTTT; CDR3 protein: CASSDSDRGNTEAFF
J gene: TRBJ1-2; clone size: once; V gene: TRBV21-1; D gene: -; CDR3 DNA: TGTGCCAGCAGCTTCTCCAGGTGGCAGGGACTATCGTGGAGCTATGGCTACACCTTC; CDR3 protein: CASSFSRWQGLSWSYGYTF
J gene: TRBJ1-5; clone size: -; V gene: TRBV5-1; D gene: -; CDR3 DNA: TGCGCCAGCAGCCTGGGGGGAGTCGGTGGGGCCCAGCATTTT; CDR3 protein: CASSLGGVGGAQHF
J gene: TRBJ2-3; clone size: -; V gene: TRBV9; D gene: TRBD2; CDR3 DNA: TGTGCCAGCAGCGTAGACGCTAGCGGGGGGATAGATACGCAGTATTTT; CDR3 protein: CASSVDASGGIDTQYF
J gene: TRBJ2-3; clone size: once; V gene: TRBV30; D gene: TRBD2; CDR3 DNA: TGTGCCTGGAGTGTATTTCTTGTAACATTAGCGGGGGTCACAGATACGCAGTATTTT; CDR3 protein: CAWSVFLVTLAGVTDTQYF
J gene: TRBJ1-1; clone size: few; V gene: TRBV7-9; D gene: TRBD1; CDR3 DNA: TGTGCCAGCAGCTTTTTACGGACAGGGGAAGCTTTCTTT; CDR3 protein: CASSFLRTGEAFF
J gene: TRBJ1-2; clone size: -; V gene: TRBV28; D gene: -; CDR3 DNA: TGTGCCAGCAGTCAGATCTCCCCGAACTATGGCTACACCTTC; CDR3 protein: CASSQISPNYGYTF
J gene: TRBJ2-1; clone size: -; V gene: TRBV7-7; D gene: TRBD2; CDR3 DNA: TGTGCTAGCAGCTTAGCAGGGACTAGCGGGGGCAATGAGCAGTTCTTC; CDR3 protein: CASSLAGTSGGNEQFF
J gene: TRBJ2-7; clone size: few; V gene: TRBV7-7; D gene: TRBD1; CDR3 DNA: TGTGCTAGCAGCCGGGACAGGGGGGAGGAGCAGTACTTC; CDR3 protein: CASSRDRGEEQYF
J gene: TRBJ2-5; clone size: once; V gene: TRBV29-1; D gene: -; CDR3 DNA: TGCAGCGTGGCTGGGGGGTCGGACGGAGAGACCCAGTACTTC; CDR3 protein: CSVAGGSDGETQYF
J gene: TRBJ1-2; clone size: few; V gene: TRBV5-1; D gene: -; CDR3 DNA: TGCGCCAGCAGCTTTACAGGGACGGGCTACACCTTC; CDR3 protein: CASSFTGTGYTF
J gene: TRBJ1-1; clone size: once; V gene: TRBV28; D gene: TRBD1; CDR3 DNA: TGTGCCAGCAGAATACCCACAGGGGTGAACACTGAAGCTTTCTTT; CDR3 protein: CASRIPTGVNTEAFF
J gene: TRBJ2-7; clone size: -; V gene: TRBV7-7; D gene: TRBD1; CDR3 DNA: TGTGCTAGCAGCGTCCGACAGGGACCCTACGAGCAGTACTTC; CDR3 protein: CASSVRQGPYEQYF
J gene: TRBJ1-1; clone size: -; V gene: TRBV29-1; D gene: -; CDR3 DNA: TGCAGCGGGAGGCAGGGAGGTACTGAAGCTTTCTTT; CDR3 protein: CSGRQGGTEAFF
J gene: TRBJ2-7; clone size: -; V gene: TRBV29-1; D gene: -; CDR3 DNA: TGCAGCGTCGTGAGACGGAGACTCTCCTACGAGCAGTACTTC; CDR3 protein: CSVVRRRLSYEQYF
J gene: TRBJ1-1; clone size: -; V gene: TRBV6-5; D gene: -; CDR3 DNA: TGTGCCAGCAGCGCCCGACGGGGAACTTTCTTT; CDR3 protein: CASSARRGTFF
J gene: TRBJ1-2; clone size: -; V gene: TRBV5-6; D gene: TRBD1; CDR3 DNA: TGTGCCAGCAGCCCCCTTGGGACAGGCTCTAACTATGGCTACACCTTC; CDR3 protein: CASSPLGTGSNYGYTF
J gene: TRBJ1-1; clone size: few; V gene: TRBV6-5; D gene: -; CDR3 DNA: TGTGCCAGCAGTTTATCTGGGGATGGGAGCACTGAAGCTTTCTTT; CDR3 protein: CASSLSGDGSTEAFF
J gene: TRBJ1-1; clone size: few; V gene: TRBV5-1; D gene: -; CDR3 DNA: TGCGCCAGCAGCTCTAACACTGAAGCTTTCTTT; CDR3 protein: CASSSNTEAFF
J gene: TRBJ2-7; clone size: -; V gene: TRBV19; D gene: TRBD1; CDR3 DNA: TGTGCCAGTAGCCTGACAGGGAACTACGAGCAGTACTTC; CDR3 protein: CASSLTGNYEQYF